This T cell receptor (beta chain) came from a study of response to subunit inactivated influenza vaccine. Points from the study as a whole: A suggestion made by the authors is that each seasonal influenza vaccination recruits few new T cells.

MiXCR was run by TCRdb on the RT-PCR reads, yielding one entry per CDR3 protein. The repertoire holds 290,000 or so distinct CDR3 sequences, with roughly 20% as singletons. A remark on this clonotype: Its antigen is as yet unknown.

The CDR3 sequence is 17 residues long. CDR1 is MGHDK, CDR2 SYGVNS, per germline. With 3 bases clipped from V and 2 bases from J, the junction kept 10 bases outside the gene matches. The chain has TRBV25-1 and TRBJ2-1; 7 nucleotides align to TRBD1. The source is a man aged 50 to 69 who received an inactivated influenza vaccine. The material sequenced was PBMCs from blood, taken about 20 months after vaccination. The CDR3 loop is CASSELGGAGTYNEQFF. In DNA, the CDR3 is TGTGCCAGCAGTGAGTTAGGGGGCGCCGGGACCTACAATGAGCAGTTCTTC.